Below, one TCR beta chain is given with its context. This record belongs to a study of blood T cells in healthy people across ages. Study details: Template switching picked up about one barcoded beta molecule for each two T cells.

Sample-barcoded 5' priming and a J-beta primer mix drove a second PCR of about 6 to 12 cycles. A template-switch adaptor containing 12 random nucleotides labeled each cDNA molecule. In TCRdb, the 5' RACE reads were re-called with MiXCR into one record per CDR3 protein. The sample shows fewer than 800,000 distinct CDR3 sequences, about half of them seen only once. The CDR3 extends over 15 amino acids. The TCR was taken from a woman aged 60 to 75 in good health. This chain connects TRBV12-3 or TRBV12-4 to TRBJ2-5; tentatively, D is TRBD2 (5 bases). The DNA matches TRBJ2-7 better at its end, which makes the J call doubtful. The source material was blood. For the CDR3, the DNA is TGTGCCAGCAGTTTTCGGACTCAGAGCTCCTACGAGCAGTACTTC. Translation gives CASSFRTQSSYEQYF.